Presented here are 14 T cell receptor beta chains from one specimen sequenced in a study of cytomegalovirus exposure and HLA in healthy donors (dated by TCRdb to 2015 to 2018). Library generation was performed with the immunoSEQ multiplex PCR assay. The multiplex PCR relied on a mix of 60 forward primers for TCR Vbeta segments and 13 reverse primers for TCR Jbeta segments. TCRdb mirrors the immuneACCESS table, restricted to in-frame sequences. Some clones are absent from its copies; in checked studies, under half trace to an unresolved V gene, and the reason for the others is unknown. The table for this sample lists some 150,000 clones. Less than 3% of the sample lies in the top ten. Source material: PBMCs. The receptors were gathered from a man in his forties in good health and CMV-seronegative.

The chain has TRBV18 and TRBJ1-5; D is undetermined. Germline CDR1 KGHSH, CDR2 LQKENI. The CDR3 length is 15 residues. V was shortened by 5 bases and J by 2 bases, with 13 bases between the two germline ends. The CDR3 DNA reads TGTGCCAGCTCAGATCTATTTACGGGCAATCAGCCCCAGCATTTT. This codes for CASSDLFTGNQPQHF.

This chain links TRBV18 with TRBJ1-5; a possible D gene is TRBD1 (6 bases). The germline V and J ends were trimmed by 3 bases and 0 bases, with 12 bases remaining between them. Germline-derived CDR1 and CDR2 are KGHSH and LQKENI. CDR3 size: 16 residues. CDR3 bases: TGTGCCAGCTCACCCGGGACACCAAATAGCAATCAGCCCCAGCATTTT. This gives the protein CASSPGTPNSNQPQHF. The full variable domain, completed using reference TRBV18 and TRBJ1-5, is NAGVMQNPRHLVRRRGQEARLRCSPMKGHSHVYWYRQLPEEGLKFMVYLQKENIIDESGMPKERFSAEFPKEGPSILRIQQVVRGDSAAYFCASSPGTPNSNQPQHFGDGTRLSIL.

The chain joins TRBV2 to TRBJ2-7; TRBD1 might be the D (6 bases). The V end was cut by 3 bases, the J end by 6 bases, with 15 bases between. Germline V lookup: CDR1 SNHLY, CDR2 FYNNEI. The CDR3 has 14 amino acids. The CDR3 coding sequence is TGTGCCAGCAGTGAGGCAGGGGAGTCCCCCGAGCAGTACTTC. Encoded protein: CASSEAGESPEQYF.

The J gene is TRBJ2-7, the V gene TRBV5-6; 7 bases are shared with TRBD1. CDR3 length: 15 amino acids. The trim removed 0 bases at V and 0 bases at J, leaving 3 bases unmatched. Germline CDR1 and CDR2: SGHDT and YYEEEE. CDR3 DNA sequence: TGTGCCAGCAGCTTGGCGACAGGGAGCTCCTACGAGCAGTACTTC. This codes for CASSLATGSSYEQYF. The full variable domain, in which reference TRBV5-6 and TRBJ2-7 provide the parts outside the CDR3, is DAGVTQSPTHLIKTRGQQVTLRCSPKSGHDTVSWYQQALGQGPQFIFQYYEEEERQRGNFPDRFSGHQFPNYSSELNVNALLLGDSALYLCASSLATGSSYEQYFGPGTRLTVT.

The rearrangement uses TRBV19 and TRBJ1-1, with 7 positions matching TRBD1. The germline gives CDR1 LNHDA, CDR2 SQIVND (reference sequence). The trim removed 1 base at V and 0 bases at J, leaving 2 bases unmatched. The CDR3 length is 15 residues. The CDR3 reads CASSIAGGVNTEAFF. The DNA of the CDR3 is TGTGCCAGTAGTATAGCAGGGGGTGTGAACACTGAAGCTTTCTTT.

The chain links TRBV7-6 to TRBJ2-1; weak D call: TRBD1 (5 bases). This CDR3 has 15 amino acids. Germline CDR1 SGHVS, CDR2 FNYEAQ. With 5 bases removed from V and 4 bases from J, the gap between germline ends came to 15 bases. The CDR3 loop reads CASSPGQQEYNEQFF. The CDR3 DNA is TGTGCCAGCAGCCCCGGACAACAAGAATACAATGAGCAGTTCTTC.

The V call is TRBV5-1, the J call TRBJ1-4; weak D call: TRBD1 (5 bases). CDR1 and CDR2 from the germline V gene are SGHRS and YFSETQ. Trimming pared 2 bases from V and 4 bases from J, leaving 15 bases between. The CDR3 contains 16 residues. CDR3 nucleotides: TGCGCCAGCAGCTTAGGTAGTGGACAAATTAATGAAAAACTGTTTTTT. The encoded protein is CASSLGSGQINEKLFF.

The V gene is TRBV7-9, the J gene TRBJ1-4; 8 bases match TRBD1. The V gene end was trimmed by 5 bases and the J gene end by 3 bases; junction bases not matched to a gene: 2. This CDR3 comprises 14 residues. The germline V gene has CDR1 SEHNR and CDR2 FQNEAQ (reference sequence). CDR3 in DNA: TGTGCCAGCAGCCAGGGACAGGCTAATGAAAAACTGTTTTTT. Its protein is CASSQGQANEKLFF. The whole variable domain, remainder taken from reference TRBV7-9 and TRBJ1-4, is DTGVSQNPRHKITKRGQNVTFRCDPISEHNRLYWYRQTLGQGPEFLTYFQNEAQLEKSRLLSDRFSAERPKGSFSTLEIQRTEQGDSAMYLCASSQGQANEKLFFGSGTQLSVL.

The V gene is TRBV5-1, the J gene TRBJ1-1, with TRBD1 as a possible D gene (5 bases). Germline loops: CDR1 SGHRS, CDR2 YFSETQ. Trimming shortened V by 3 bases and J by 0 bases, and 9 bases separated the two germline ends. The CDR3 sequence is 14 residues long. DNA of the CDR3: TGCGCCAGCAGCTCGGGGGAGTTGAACACTGAAGCTTTCTTT. Protein product: CASSSGELNTEAFF.

The chain carries TRBV7-2 and TRBJ2-2, with D maybe TRBD1 (6 bases). The CDR3 runs 15 residues. Looked up from germline, CDR1 is SGHTA and CDR2 is FQGNSA. Trimming left V 5 bases short and J 4 bases short, with 14 bases between. CDR3 nucleotides: TGTGCCAGCAGCCAGTCGCAGGGGCTCACCGGGGAGCTGTTTTTT. Its translation: CASSQSQGLTGELFF. Based on the CDR3 plus reference TRBV7-2 and TRBJ2-2, the full variable domain is GAGVSQSPSNKVTEKGKDVELRCDPISGHTALYWYRQSLGQGLEFLIYFQGNSAPDKSGLPSDRFSAERTGGSVSTLTIQRTQQEDSAVYLCASSQSQGLTGELFFGEGSRLTVL.

The rearrangement links TRBV9 to TRBJ2-3; D uncertain. The CDR3 runs to 14 residues. V was trimmed by 1 base and J by 0 bases, leaving 6 bases between them. Germline V CDR1 and CDR2: SGDLS, YYNGEE. The CDR3 protein is CASSVSPSTDTQYF. The DNA of the CDR3 is TGTGCCAGCAGCGTAAGCCCCAGCACAGATACGCAGTATTTT.

The rearrangement joins TRBV7-3 to TRBJ1-1; D is ambiguous. In germline, CDR1 is SGHTA, CDR2 FQGTGA. Trimming took off 2 bases at V and 0 bases at J, with 7 bases between the two ends. The CDR3 covers 14 residues. The CDR3 DNA sequence: TGTGCCAGCAGCTTATCGGCGGTGAACACTGAAGCTTTCTTT. Translated, it gives CASSLSAVNTEAFF.

This chain links TRBV7-2 with TRBJ1-6; 7 bases are shared with TRBD1. This CDR3 region has 15 residues. V lost 1 base to trimming and J lost 7 bases; unmatched junction nucleotides: 4. The germline CDR1 and CDR2 sequences are SGHTA and FQGNSA. In nucleotides, the CDR3 is TGTGCCAGCAGCTTAGTTGGGACAGACAATTCACCCCTCCACTTT. This translates into CASSLVGTDNSPLHF.

This sequence joins TRBV28 and TRBJ2-1; 7 nucleotides line up with TRBD1. Trimming cost V 3 bases and J 6 bases; bases outside gene matches: 11. This CDR3 region has 16 residues. From germline, CDR1 is MDHEN and CDR2 SYDVKM. The CDR3 DNA is TGTGCCAGCAGTTTTCGCGACAGGGCGGATGGCAATGAGCAGTTCTTC. As protein: CASSFRDRADGNEQFF.